The 28 T cell receptor beta chains below were found in one sample sequenced in a study of cytomegalovirus exposure and HLA in healthy donors. PCR used 60 Vbeta primers and 13 Jbeta primers. Repertoires were generated with immunoSEQ multiplex PCR, while TCRdb's copy carries only in-frame clones and drops some. The sample holds approximately 130,000 clones, 80% seen once. The sequencing input was PBMCs. These receptors were taken from a woman aged 35 to 49 in good health and CMV-seronegative.

This clone was detected once. The chain recombines TRBV5-4 with TRBJ1-1, with a tentative D call TRBD1 (6 bases). Between the trimmed V and J ends, which lost 2 bases and 0 bases, there was a span of 20 bases. Germline CDR1 and CDR2: SGHNT and YYREEE (reference sequence). The CDR3 is 18 amino acids. As DNA, the CDR3 is TGTGCCAGCAGCTTTGGACCGGACCGGGACATCATGAACACTGAAGCTTTCTTT. Amino acids: CASSFGPDRDIMNTEAFF.

The chain is built from TRBV25-1 and TRBJ2-5; 9 positions agree with TRBD1. J lost 7 bases, V lost 1 base, and 7 bases had no gene match. The length of the CDR3 is 15 residues. Germline V gives CDR1 MGHDK, CDR2 SYGVNS. The CDR3 sequence: CASSELQGAGGTQYF. In nucleotides, the CDR3 is TGTGCCAGCAGTGAATTACAGGGGGCCGGAGGGACCCAGTACTTC.

This clone occurred once. The V and J genes are TRBV19 and TRBJ1-2; weak D call: TRBD1 (6 bases). This CDR3 has 14 amino acids. The germline CDR1 and CDR2 sequences are LNHDA and SQIVND (reference sequence). Trimming stripped 3 bases from V and 1 base from J, with 9 bases between. The CDR3 loop is CASSMDRNNYGYTF. In nucleotides, the CDR3 is TGTGCCAGTAGTATGGACAGAAATAACTATGGCTACACCTTC.

The CDR3 sequence is CASSLVGELFNEQFF. As DNA, the CDR3 is TGCGCCAGCAGCTTGGTGGGAGAGCTGTTCAATGAGCAGTTCTTC. V usage is TRBV5-1 and J usage is TRBJ2-1; the D gene is possibly TRBD2 (5 bases). CDR3 length: 15 amino acids. Germline V lookup: CDR1 SGHRS, CDR2 YFSETQ. Trimming took off 0 bases at V and 6 bases at J, with 13 bases between the two ends.

V usage is TRBV5-1 and J usage is TRBJ2-3; 14 bases match TRBD2. The germline gives CDR1 SGHRS, CDR2 YFSETQ. The V and J ends lost 5 bases and 6 bases, in that order; junction bases with no gene match: 5. The CDR3 has 15 amino acids. This chain's CDR3 is CASREGLAGADTQYF. The CDR3, as DNA: TGCGCCAGCAGGGAGGGACTAGCGGGGGCTGATACGCAGTATTTT. The complete variable domain, with remaining parts taken from reference TRBV5-1 and TRBJ2-3, reads KAGVTQTPRYLIKTRGQQVTLSCSPISGHRSVSWYQQTPGQGLQFLFEYFSETQRNKGNFPGRFSGRQFSNSRSEMNVSTLELGDSALYLCASREGLAGADTQYFGPGTRLTVL.

The CDR3 DNA is TGCGCCAGCAGCCTGCGGGGGGGAGGACACCTCTCCTACGAGCAGTACTTC. Amino acids: CASSLRGGGHLSYEQYF. V is TRBV5-1 and J is TRBJ2-7; 9 bases fit TRBD2. Trimming at V came to 4 bases and at J to 0 bases, leaving 11 bases not matched to a gene. In germline, CDR1 is SGHRS, CDR2 YFSETQ. The CDR3 totals 17 residues.

V and J are TRBV25-1 and TRBJ2-2, with TRBD1 matching 9 bases. J lost 5 bases, V lost 6 bases, and 7 bases had no gene match. CDR3 length: 15 residues. Germline V gene data show CDR1 as MGHDK and CDR2 as SYGVNS. CDR3 DNA: TGTGCCAGCAGGGCATCCGGGACAGGGACCGGGGAGCTGTTTTTT. Encoded protein: CASRASGTGTGELFF.

This chain connects TRBV14 to TRBJ1-1; a weak D match, TRBD1 (5 bases). V was cut by 2 bases and J by 5 bases, with 12 bases left in between. The CDR3 runs to 14 residues. Germline assignment: CDR1 SGHDN and CDR2 FVKESK. The CDR3 loop is CASSQNWGGTEAFF. The CDR3, as DNA: TGTGCCAGCAGCCAAAATTGGGGGGGAACTGAAGCTTTCTTT.

This rearrangement joins TRBV7-2 to TRBJ2-1; 11 nucleotides line up with TRBD2. After removal of 4 bases from V and 6 bases from J, the junction contained 5 bases not matched to a gene. Germline assignment: CDR1 SGHTA and CDR2 FQGNSA. The CDR3 extends over 15 amino acids. CDR3 sequence reads: CASSSGLAGANEQFF. In DNA, the CDR3 is TGTGCCAGCAGCTCCGGACTAGCGGGTGCCAATGAGCAGTTCTTC.

The chain joins TRBV19 to TRBJ2-4; D is ambiguous. V was trimmed by 7 bases and J by 7 bases, leaving 14 bases between them. Per germline, CDR1 LNHDA and CDR2 SQIVND (reference sequence). This CDR3 is 13 amino acids long. CDR3 DNA sequence: TGTGCCAGTAATAATCGGAGACTGAACATTCAGTACTTC. Residues: CASNNRRLNIQYF.

V is TRBV4-3 and J is TRBJ2-2; 14 nucleotides align to TRBD2. The CDR3 is made up of 17 amino acids. Germline V gene lookup returns CDR1 LGHNA and CDR2 YSLEER. V was clipped by 1 base and J by 7 bases; unmatched bases: 5. CDR3 bases: TGCGCCAGCAGCCAAGGGGGACTAGCGGGAGTCGGCGGGGAGCTGTTTTTT. Its translation: CASSQGGLAGVGGELFF.

V gene TRBV19 combines with J gene TRBJ2-2; D ambiguous. Looked up from germline, CDR1 is LNHDA and CDR2 is SQIVND (reference sequence). CDR3 length: 12 residues. V lost 8 bases, J lost 1 base, and 5 bases lay in between. CDR3 protein: CASSMNTGELFF. The CDR3 region has the DNA TGTGCCAGTTCCATGAACACCGGGGAGCTGTTTTTT.

This chain joins TRBV10-2 and TRBJ1-3, with unresolved D. V was clipped by 6 bases and J by 0 bases, with 12 bases between them. The CDR3 is 15 residues long. From germline, CDR1 is WSHSY and CDR2 SAAADI. In DNA form, the CDR3 reads TGCGCCAGCAGCCTTGACGGAGGCTCTGGAAACACCATATATTTT. Protein sequence: CASSLDGGSGNTIYF.

The CDR3 DNA follows: TGTGCCAGCAGCCCCCCCCTCTCTAGCGGGAGGGCCTACGAGCAGTACTTC. This sequence encodes CASSPPLSSGRAYEQYF. The V call is TRBV28, the J call TRBJ2-7; 12 nucleotides match TRBD2. V was clipped by 6 bases and J by 2 bases; unmatched bases: 11. The CDR3 contains 17 residues. CDR1 and CDR2 from the germline V gene are MDHEN and SYDVKM.

This chain connects TRBV7-9 to TRBJ1-1; 9 nucleotides align to TRBD1. The CDR3 is 11 amino acids. Germline assignment: CDR1 SEHNR and CDR2 FQNEAQ (reference sequence). With V trimmed by 5 bases and J by 12 bases, 4 bases remained unmatched. The CDR3 nucleotides read TGTGCCAGCAGCCAGGGACAGGGTACTTTCTTT. Protein sequence: CASSQGQGTFF.

This clone is a singleton in its sample. The chain has TRBV5-6 and TRBJ2-2, with TRBD1 matching 10 bases. The CDR3 is 16 amino acids. V was pared by 4 bases and J by 1 base, with 4 bases of the junction left unmatched. Germline CDR1 reads SGHDT; CDR2 reads YYEEEE. The CDR3 bases are TGTGCCAGCAGCCTCCGGACAGGGGGGAACACCGGGGAGCTGTTTTTT. This translates into CASSLRTGGNTGELFF.

The chain is built from TRBV4-2 and TRBJ2-7, with D unclear. In germline, CDR1 is LGHNA, CDR2 YNFKEQ. This CDR3 is built from 13 residues. With 0 bases removed from V and 4 bases from J, the gap between germline ends came to 7 bases. CDR3 residues: CASSQDPKYEQYF. CDR3 DNA sequence: TGTGCCAGCAGCCAAGATCCCAAATACGAGCAGTACTTC.

This clone was picked up one time. A read error may produce the germline difference seen at one junction end. The rearrangement links TRBV7-7 to TRBJ1-6; 7 bases line up with TRBD1. From germline, CDR1 is SSHAT and CDR2 FNYEAQ (reference sequence). CDR3 length: 14 amino acids. CDR3 sequence (DNA): TGTGCTAGCAGCGCTGGACAGGATAATTCACCCCTCCACTTT. Translating it yields CASSAGQDNSPLHF.

The chain couples TRBV11-2 to TRBJ2-3, with 10 bases that match TRBD2. The CDR3 has 16 amino acids. V lost 4 bases to trimming and J lost 4 bases; unmatched junction nucleotides: 8. Germline CDR1 and CDR2: SGHAT and FQNNGV. The CDR3, as DNA: TGTGCCAGCAGCTGGAGACCTAGCGGGAGTTCAGATACGCAGTATTTT. Translating gives CASSWRPSGSSDTQYF.

V usage is TRBV29-1 and J usage is TRBJ2-1; 13 bases align to TRBD2. This CDR3 is built from 14 residues. Germline CDR1 reads SQVTM; CDR2 reads ANQGSEA. V trimming: 2 bases; J trimming: 8 bases; junction bases outside the gene matches: 3. The CDR3: CSVETSGGAHEQFF. The CDR3 bases are TGCAGCGTTGAAACTAGCGGGGGGGCCCATGAGCAGTTCTTC.

The genes are TRBV15 and TRBJ1-3, with TRBD1 as a possible D gene (6 bases). Between the trimmed V and J ends, which lost 4 bases and 8 bases, there was a span of 18 bases. The CDR3 sequence is 15 residues long. Germline V gene lookup returns CDR1 LNHNV and CDR2 YYDKDF (reference sequence). The CDR3: CATSKRDNAGDTIYF. The CDR3 DNA sequence: TGTGCCACCAGCAAACGGGACAATGCGGGGGACACCATATATTTT.

This clone was observed a single time. This chain links TRBV11-2 with TRBJ2-1; TRBD1 matches 7 bases. Germline CDR1 reads SGHAT; CDR2 reads FQNNGV. The CDR3 loop spans 14 amino acids. V dropped 5 bases and J dropped 12; count of bases not matched to a gene: 13. The CDR3 loop is CASSRPGQPFGQFF. DNA for the CDR3: TGTGCCAGCAGCAGACCGGGACAGCCGTTCGGGCAGTTCTTC.

This sequence joins TRBV6-1 and TRBJ1-2; D is unresolved. The CDR3 length is 14 residues. The germline V gene encodes CDR1 MNHNS and CDR2 SASEGT. Trimming pared 6 bases from V and 8 bases from J, leaving 19 bases between. In nucleotides, the CDR3 is TGTGCCAGCAGGTTCGGTGAGACAACGGGAGGCTACACCTTC. As protein: CASRFGETTGGYTF.

This clone was observed a single time. J is TRBJ2-7 and V is TRBV27, with TRBD1 identical over 7 bases. Germline values: CDR1 MNHEY, CDR2 SMNVEV (reference sequence). The CDR3 is made up of 14 amino acids. The V gene end was trimmed by 0 bases and the J gene end by 6 bases; junction bases not matched to a gene: 5. CDR3 region: CASSLSRQGGEQYF. CDR3 nucleotides: TGTGCCAGCAGTTTATCGAGACAGGGCGGCGAGCAGTACTTC.

Note on this clone: Other DNA sequences in this specimen translate into the identical CDR3. This chain uses TRBV18 with TRBJ2-7; TRBD1 matches 8 bases. CDR1 is KGHSH and CDR2 is LQKENI in the germline V gene. The J segment lost 1 base and the V segment lost 2 bases, leaving 1 base of the junction unmatched. The CDR3 has 14 residues. For the CDR3, the DNA is TGTGCCAGCTCACCAGGGACAGGTTCCTACGAGCAGTACTTC. The encoded protein is CASSPGTGSYEQYF.

The V and J genes are TRBV27 and TRBJ1-5; 7 bases fit TRBD1. CDR3 size: 14 residues. With V trimmed by 5 bases and J by 5 bases, 6 bases remained unmatched. Germline CDR1 is MNHEY and CDR2 is SMNVEV (reference sequence). The CDR3 spells CASSLSGGHQPQHF. CDR3 nucleotide sequence: TGTGCCAGCAGTCTCTCAGGGGGTCATCAGCCCCAGCATTTT.

This clone was recorded once. CDR3 region: CASSLFANYGYTF. The CDR3 DNA reads as TGTGCCAGCAGTCTATTCGCTAACTATGGCTACACCTTC. This chain joins TRBV28 and TRBJ1-2; D unclear. V lost 5 bases to trimming and J lost 0 bases, with 7 bases between them. Germline V CDR1 and CDR2: MDHEN, SYDVKM. CDR3 size: 13 residues.

The rearrangement joins TRBV9 to TRBJ2-7; TRBD2 agrees at 13 bases. V gave up 5 bases and J gave up 5 bases; unmatched junction bases: 10. Germline loops: CDR1 SGDLS, CDR2 YYNGEE. This CDR3 is 16 amino acids long. CDR3: CASSVGLAGVNDEQYF. CDR3 nucleotide sequence: TGTGCCAGCAGTGTTGGACTAGCGGGAGTAAACGACGAGCAGTACTTC.